This section outlines one TCR beta chain sequence together with its context. V dropped 6 bases and J dropped 3 bases, with 12 bases sitting between them. The CDR3 consists of 14 residues. Germline-derived CDR1 and CDR2 are LNHDA and SQIVND (reference sequence). The method was immunoSEQ multiplex PCR; TCRdb's version includes in-frame clones alone and lacks a portion of them. The sample lists roughly 2.2 million clones; 92% were seen once. These data are taken from a study of shared clonotypes between healthy human individuals. The source material was naive CD4+ T cells from PBMCs. Subset described: CD45RA+ positively selected. The TCR originated in a man aged 18 to 29 in good health. Some clones in this sample may be carry-over from other donors' samples. The chain is built from TRBV19 and TRBJ2-4; D might be TRBD1 (6 bases). CDR3 region: CASSAQGSKNIQYF. CDR3 coding DNA: TGTGCCAGTAGCGCCCAGGGGAGCAAAAACATTCAGTACTTC.